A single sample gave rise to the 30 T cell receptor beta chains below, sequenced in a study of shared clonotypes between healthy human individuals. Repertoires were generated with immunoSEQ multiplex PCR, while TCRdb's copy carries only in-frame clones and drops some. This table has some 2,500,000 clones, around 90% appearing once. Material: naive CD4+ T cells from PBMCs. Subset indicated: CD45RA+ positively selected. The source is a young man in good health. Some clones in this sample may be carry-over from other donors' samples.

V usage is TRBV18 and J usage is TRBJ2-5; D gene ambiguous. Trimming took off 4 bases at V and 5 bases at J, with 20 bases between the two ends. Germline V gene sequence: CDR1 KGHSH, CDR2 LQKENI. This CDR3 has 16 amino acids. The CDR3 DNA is TGTGCCAGCTCACAATTCTTAGTGGGGATCCAGGAGACCCAGTACTTC. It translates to CASSQFLVGIQETQYF.

CDR3 nucleotide sequence: TGTGCCAGCAGTGGGGAGGGACACCCAAACACTGAAGCTTTCTTT. Its translation is CASSGEGHPNTEAFF. J is TRBJ1-1 and V is TRBV2; D may be TRBD1 (6 bases). The CDR3 runs to 15 residues. CDR1 and CDR2 (germline): SNHLY, FYNNEI. The germline V and J ends were trimmed by 4 bases and 2 bases, with 14 bases remaining between them.

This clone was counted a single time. CDR3: CASSVLGILGQPQHF. DNA for the CDR3: TGTGCCAGCAGTGTGTTGGGGATCCTAGGTCAGCCCCAGCATTTT. The chain recombines TRBV6-1 with TRBJ1-5; the D is unclear. The V end was cut by 4 bases, the J end by 6 bases, with 16 bases between. Germline V lookup: CDR1 MNHNS, CDR2 SASEGT. The CDR3 contains 15 residues.

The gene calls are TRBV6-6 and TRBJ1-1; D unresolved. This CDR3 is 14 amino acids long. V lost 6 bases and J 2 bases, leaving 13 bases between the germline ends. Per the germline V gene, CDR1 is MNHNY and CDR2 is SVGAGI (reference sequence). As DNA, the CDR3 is TGTGCCAGCAGCGGACGGGCCGAAAACACTGAAGCTTTCTTT. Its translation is CASSGRAENTEAFF.

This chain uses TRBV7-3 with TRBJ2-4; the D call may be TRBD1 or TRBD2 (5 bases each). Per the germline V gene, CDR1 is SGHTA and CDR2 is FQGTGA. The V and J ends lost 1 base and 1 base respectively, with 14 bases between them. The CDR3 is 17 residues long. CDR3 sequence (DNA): TGTGCCAGCAGCTTAAAACCTCCGGGGACGGCCAAAAACATTCAGTACTTC. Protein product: CASSLKPPGTAKNIQYF.

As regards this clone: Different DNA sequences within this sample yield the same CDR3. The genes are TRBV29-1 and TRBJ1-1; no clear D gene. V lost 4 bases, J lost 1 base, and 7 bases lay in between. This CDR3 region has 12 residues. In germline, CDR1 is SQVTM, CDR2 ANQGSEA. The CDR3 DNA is TGCAGCGTTGCGTGGGGGAACACTGAAGCTTTCTTT. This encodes CSVAWGNTEAFF.

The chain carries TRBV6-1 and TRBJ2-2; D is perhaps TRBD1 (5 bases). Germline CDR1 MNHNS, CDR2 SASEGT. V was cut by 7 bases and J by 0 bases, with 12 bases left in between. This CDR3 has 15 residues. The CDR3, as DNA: TGTGCCAGCACCGGACAATCCGCGAACACCGGGGAGCTGTTTTTT. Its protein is CASTGQSANTGELFF.

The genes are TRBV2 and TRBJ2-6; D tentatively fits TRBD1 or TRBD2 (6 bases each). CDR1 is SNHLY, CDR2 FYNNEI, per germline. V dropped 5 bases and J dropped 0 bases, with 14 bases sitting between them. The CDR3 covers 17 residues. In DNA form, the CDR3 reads TGTGCCAGCAGTTCCGGAGGGGGAAACTCTGGGGCCAACGTCCTGACTTTC. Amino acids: CASSSGGGNSGANVLTF.

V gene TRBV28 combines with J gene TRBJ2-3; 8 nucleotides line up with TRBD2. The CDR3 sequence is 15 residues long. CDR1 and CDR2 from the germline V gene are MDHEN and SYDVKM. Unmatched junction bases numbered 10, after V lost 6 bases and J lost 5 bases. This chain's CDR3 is CASSHSGGRGDTQYF. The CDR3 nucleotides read TGTGCCAGCAGCCACTCGGGGGGGCGGGGAGATACGCAGTATTTT.

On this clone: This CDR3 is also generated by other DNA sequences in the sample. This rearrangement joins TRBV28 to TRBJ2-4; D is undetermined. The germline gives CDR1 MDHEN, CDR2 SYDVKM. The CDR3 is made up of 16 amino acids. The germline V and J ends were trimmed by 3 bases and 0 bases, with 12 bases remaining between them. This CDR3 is CASSLVPAIAKNIQYF. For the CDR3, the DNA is TGTGCCAGCAGTTTGGTTCCTGCTATAGCCAAAAACATTCAGTACTTC.

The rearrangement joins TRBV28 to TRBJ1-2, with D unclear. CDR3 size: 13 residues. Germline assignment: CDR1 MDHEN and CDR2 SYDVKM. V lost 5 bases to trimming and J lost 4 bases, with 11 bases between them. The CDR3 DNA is TGTGCCAGCAGTCCTCCGGTTACCTATGGCTACACCTTC. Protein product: CASSPPVTYGYTF.

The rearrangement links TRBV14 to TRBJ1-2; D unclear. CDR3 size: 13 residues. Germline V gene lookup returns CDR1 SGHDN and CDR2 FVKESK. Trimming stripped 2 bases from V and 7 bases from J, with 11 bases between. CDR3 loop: CASSQTVGTGYTF. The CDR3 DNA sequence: TGTGCCAGCAGCCAAACCGTAGGTACTGGCTACACCTTC.

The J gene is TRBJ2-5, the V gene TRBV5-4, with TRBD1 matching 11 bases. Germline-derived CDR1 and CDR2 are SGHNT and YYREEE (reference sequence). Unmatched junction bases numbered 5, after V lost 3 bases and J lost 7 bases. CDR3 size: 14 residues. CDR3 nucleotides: TGTGCCAGCAGCTCAACCGGGACAGGGGGGACCCAGTACTTC. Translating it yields CASSSTGTGGTQYF. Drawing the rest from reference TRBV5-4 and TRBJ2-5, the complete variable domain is ETGVTQSPTHLIKTRGQQVTLRCSSQSGHNTVSWYQQALGQGPQFIFQYYREEENGRGNFPPRFSGLQFPNYSSELNVNALELDDSALYLCASSSTGTGGTQYFGPGTRLLVL.

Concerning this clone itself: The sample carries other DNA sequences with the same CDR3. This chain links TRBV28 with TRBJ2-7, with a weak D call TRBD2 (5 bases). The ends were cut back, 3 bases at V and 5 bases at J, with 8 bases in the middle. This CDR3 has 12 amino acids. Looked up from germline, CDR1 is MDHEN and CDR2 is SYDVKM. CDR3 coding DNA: TGTGCCAGCAGTTTGCCCGGGAACGAGCAGTACTTC. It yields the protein CASSLPGNEQYF.

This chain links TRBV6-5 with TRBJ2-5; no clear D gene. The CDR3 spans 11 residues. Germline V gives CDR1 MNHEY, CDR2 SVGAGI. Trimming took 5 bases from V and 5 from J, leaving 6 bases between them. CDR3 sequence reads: CASSLRETQYF. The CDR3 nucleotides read TGTGCCAGCAGTCTTCGCGAGACCCAGTACTTC.

CDR3: CASSGQTTGAGELFF. The CDR3 nucleotides read TGTGCCAGCAGCGGCCAAACTACAGGAGCCGGGGAGCTGTTTTTT. The chain recombines TRBV9 with TRBJ2-2; possible D gene TRBD1, 5 bases. The V and J ends lost 3 bases and 6 bases respectively, with 15 bases between them. Germline V gene lookup returns CDR1 SGDLS and CDR2 YYNGEE. The CDR3 runs to 15 residues. Drawing the rest from reference TRBV9 and TRBJ2-2, the complete variable domain is DSGVTQTPKHLITATGQRVTLRCSPRSGDLSVYWYQQSLDQGLQFLIQYYNGEERAKGNILERFSAQQFPDLHSELNLSSLELGDSALYFCASSGQTTGAGELFFGEGSRLTVL.

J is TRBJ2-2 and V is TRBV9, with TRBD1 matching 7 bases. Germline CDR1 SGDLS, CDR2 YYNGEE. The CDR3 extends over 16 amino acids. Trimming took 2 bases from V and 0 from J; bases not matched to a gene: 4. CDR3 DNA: TGTGCCAGCAGCGTTACAGGGGCCCCGAACACCGGGGAGCTGTTTTTT. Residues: CASSVTGAPNTGELFF.

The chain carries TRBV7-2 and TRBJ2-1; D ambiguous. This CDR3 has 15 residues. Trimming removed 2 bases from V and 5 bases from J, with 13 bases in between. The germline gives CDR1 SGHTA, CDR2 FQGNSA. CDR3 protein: CASSLILGLNNEQFF. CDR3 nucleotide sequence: TGTGCCAGCAGCTTAATACTGGGTCTAAACAATGAGCAGTTCTTC.

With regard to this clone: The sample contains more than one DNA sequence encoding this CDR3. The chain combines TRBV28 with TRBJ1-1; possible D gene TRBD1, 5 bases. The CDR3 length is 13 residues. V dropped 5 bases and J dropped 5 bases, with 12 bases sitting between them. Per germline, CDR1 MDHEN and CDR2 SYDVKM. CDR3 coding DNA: TGTGCCAGCAGTCGCCAGGGTGGAACTGAAGCTTTCTTT. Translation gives CASSRQGGTEAFF.

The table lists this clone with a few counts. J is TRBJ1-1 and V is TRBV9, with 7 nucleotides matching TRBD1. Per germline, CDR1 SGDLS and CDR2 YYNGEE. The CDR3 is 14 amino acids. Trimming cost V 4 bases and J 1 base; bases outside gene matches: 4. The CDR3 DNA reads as TGTGCCAGCAGCAGTACAGGGGCGAACACTGAAGCTTTCTTT. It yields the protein CASSSTGANTEAFF.

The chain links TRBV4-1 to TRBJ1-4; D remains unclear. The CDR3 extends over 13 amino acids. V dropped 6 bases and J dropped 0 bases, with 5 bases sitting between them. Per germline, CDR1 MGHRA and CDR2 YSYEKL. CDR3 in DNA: TGCGCCAGCAGGCCCGCAACTAATGAAAAACTGTTTTTT. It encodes CASRPATNEKLFF.

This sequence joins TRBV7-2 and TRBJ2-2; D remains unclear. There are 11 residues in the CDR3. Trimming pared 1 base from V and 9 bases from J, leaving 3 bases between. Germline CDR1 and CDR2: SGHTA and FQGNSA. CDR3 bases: TGTGCCAGCAGCTTAGATTGGGAGCTGTTTTTT. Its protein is CASSLDWELFF. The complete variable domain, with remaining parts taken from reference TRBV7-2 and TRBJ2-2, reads GAGVSQSPSNKVTEKGKDVELRCDPISGHTALYWYRQSLGQGLEFLIYFQGNSAPDKSGLPSDRFSAERTGGSVSTLTIQRTQQEDSAVYLCASSLDWELFFGEGSRLTVL.

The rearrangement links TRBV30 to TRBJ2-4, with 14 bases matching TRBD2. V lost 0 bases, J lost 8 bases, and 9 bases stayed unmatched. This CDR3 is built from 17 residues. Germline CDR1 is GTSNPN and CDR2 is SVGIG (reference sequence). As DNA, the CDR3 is TGTGCCTGGAGTGTAGCCCGACTAGCGGGAGGGGTAGACATTCAGTACTTC. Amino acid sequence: CAWSVARLAGGVDIQYF.

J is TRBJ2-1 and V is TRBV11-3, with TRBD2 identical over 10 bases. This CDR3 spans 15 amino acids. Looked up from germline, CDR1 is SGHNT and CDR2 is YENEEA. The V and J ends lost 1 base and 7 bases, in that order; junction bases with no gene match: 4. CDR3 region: CASSLGSGRANEQFF. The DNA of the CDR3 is TGTGCCAGCAGCTTAGGAAGCGGGAGGGCGAATGAGCAGTTCTTC. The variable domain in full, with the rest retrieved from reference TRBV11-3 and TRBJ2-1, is EAGVVQSPRYKIIEKKQPVAFWCNPISGHNTLYWYLQNLGQGPELLIRYENEEAVDDSQLPKDRFSAERLKGVDSTLKIQPAELGDSAVYLCASSLGSGRANEQFFGPGTRLTVL.

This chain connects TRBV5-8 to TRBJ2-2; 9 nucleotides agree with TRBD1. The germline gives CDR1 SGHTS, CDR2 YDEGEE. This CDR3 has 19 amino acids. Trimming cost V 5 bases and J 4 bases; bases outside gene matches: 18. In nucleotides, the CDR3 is TGTGCCAGCAGTCCCCCGGGACAGGGCAACTGGAGGGGCACCGGGGAGCTGTTTTTT. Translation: CASSPPGQGNWRGTGELFF.

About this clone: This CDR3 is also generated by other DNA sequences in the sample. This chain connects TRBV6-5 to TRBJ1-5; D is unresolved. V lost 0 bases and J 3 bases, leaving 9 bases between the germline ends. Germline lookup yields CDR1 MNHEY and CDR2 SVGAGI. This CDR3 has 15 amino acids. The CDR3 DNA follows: TGTGCCAGCAGTTACTCGCGAGGGTCCAATCAGCCCCAGCATTTT. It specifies CASSYSRGSNQPQHF.

The CDR3 sequence is CASLAAQETQYF. The CDR3 region has the DNA TGTGCCAGCTTGGCAGCTCAAGAGACCCAGTACTTC. The V call is TRBV7-8, the J call TRBJ2-5; D is undetermined. The CDR3 is 12 amino acids. The V gene's germline CDR1 is SGHVS and CDR2 FQNEAQ. Trimming took off 8 bases at V and 2 bases at J, with 9 bases between the two ends.

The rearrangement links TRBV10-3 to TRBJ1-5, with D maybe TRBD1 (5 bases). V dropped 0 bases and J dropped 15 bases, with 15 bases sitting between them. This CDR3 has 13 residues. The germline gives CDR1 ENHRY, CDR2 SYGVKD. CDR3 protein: CAISESGTSIPHF. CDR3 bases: TGTGCCATCAGTGAGTCCGGGACCTCGATTCCGCATTTT.

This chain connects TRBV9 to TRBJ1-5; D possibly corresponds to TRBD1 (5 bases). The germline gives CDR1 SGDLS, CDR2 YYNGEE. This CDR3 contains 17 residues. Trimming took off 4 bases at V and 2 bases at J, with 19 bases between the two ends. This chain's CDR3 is CASSPGWGEVGNQPQHF. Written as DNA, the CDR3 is TGTGCCAGCAGCCCCGGGTGGGGGGAGGTGGGCAATCAGCCCCAGCATTTT.

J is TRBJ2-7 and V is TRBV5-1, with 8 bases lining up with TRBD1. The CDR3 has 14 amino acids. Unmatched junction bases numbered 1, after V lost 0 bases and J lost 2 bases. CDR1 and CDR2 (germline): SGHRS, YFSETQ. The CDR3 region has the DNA TGCGCCAGCAGCTTGGAGGGACAGGCCTACGAGCAGTACTTC. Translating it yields CASSLEGQAYEQYF.